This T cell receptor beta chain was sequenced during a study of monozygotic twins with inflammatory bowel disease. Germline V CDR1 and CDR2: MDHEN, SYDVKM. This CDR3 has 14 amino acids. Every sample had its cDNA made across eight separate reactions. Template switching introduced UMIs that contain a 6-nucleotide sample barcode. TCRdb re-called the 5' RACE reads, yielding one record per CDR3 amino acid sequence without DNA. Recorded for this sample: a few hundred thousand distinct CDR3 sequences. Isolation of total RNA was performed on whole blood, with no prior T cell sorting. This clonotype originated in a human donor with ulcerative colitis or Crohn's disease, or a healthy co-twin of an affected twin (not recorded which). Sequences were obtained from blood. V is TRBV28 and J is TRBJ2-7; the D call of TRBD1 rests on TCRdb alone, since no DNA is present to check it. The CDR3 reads CASTWTGSSYEQYF.